This T cell receptor (beta chain) was obtained from a study of blood T cell repertoires in COVID-19. V was pared by 5 bases and J by 4 bases, with 10 bases between. Germline-derived CDR1 and CDR2 are SGHNT and YYREEE (reference sequence). The CDR3 consists of 13 residues. The protocol was immunoSEQ multiplex PCR, while the TCRdb copy is restricted to in-frame clones and leaves out a portion. The data contain roughly 300,000 clones, about 85% of them singletons. Adults between about 18 and 95 years of age took part from under 30 US areas. Two negative PCRs, clearance, or symptom resolution had been documented for recovered Cohort 3 donors.

Sequencing was carried out using PBMCs or T cells enriched from blood (not recorded which). This receptor was taken from a woman between 45 and 65 years old who had recovered from COVID-19. The J gene is TRBJ1-3, the V gene TRBV5-4; D is possibly TRBD1 (6 bases). CDR3 coding DNA: TGTGCCAGCAGGCGCGGGGGCGGAAACACCATATATTTT. It is translated as CASRRGGGNTIYF. The full variable domain, its missing parts supplied by reference TRBV5-4 and TRBJ1-3, is ETGVTQSPTHLIKTRGQQVTLRCSSQSGHNTVSWYQQALGQGPQFIFQYYREEENGRGNFPPRFSGLQFPNYSSELNVNALELDDSALYLCASRRGGGNTIYFGEGSWLTVV.